Listed here are 10 T cell receptor beta chains from one sample, sequenced in a study of blood T cell repertoires in COVID-19. Assay: immunoSEQ multiplex PCR; the TCRdb copy retains only in-frame clones and omits some. This table has approximately 210,000 clones, roughly 89% appearing once. Sequenced sample: peripheral blood. The receptor set was obtained from a man aged 25 to 40 who had recovered from COVID-19.

This clone was seen ten or more times. The gene calls are TRBV10-2 and TRBJ1-2; D remains ambiguous. The V end was cut by 5 bases, the J end by 0 bases, with 13 bases between. In germline, CDR1 is WSHSY, CDR2 SAAADI. This CDR3 region has 15 residues. CDR3 bases: TGCGCCAGCAGTTCGGGTCCATCTTCTAACTATGGCTACACCTTC. It encodes CASSSGPSSNYGYTF.

This chain joins TRBV7-9 and TRBJ1-6; tentative D call: TRBD1 (5 bases). CDR1 and CDR2 from the germline V gene are SEHNR and FQNEAQ (reference sequence). Trimming left V 5 bases short and J 7 bases short, with 12 bases between. The length of the CDR3 is 14 residues. The CDR3 DNA sequence: TGTGCCAGCAGCCTAACAGGACCGAATTCACCCCTCCACTTT. This codes for CASSLTGPNSPLHF.

V and J are TRBV20-1 and TRBJ2-3; 11 bases line up with TRBD2. CDR1 and CDR2 (germline): DFQATT, SNEGSKA (reference sequence). Germline trimming cut 3 bases from V and 2 bases from J; bases unmatched to any gene: 7. The CDR3 spans 16 residues. CDR3 residues: CSASLAGGRPTDTQYF. The CDR3 nucleotides read TGCAGTGCTAGTCTAGCGGGGGGCCGACCCACAGATACGCAGTATTTT.

This clone turned up a few times. The V gene is TRBV6-2 or TRBV6-3, the J gene TRBJ1-6; D is possibly TRBD1 (5 bases). The CDR3 is made up of 19 amino acids. Germline V CDR1 and CDR2: MNHEY, SVGEGT. Trimming cost V 0 bases and J 0 bases, with 15 bases left between them. CDR3 in DNA: TGTGCCAGCAGTTACTCCCCCGGGGGAGGGAGCTCCTATAATTCACCCCTCCACTTT. Translating it yields CASSYSPGGGSSYNSPLHF.

The J gene is TRBJ2-6, the V gene TRBV27; 7 nucleotides line up with TRBD1. V was clipped by 7 bases and J by 0 bases; unmatched bases: 9. Germline values: CDR1 MNHEY, CDR2 SMNVEV (reference sequence). The CDR3 is 17 residues long. The CDR3 reads CASTKDRVPSGANVLTF. The DNA for the CDR3 is TGTGCCAGCACCAAAGACAGGGTCCCCTCTGGGGCCAACGTCCTGACTTTC.

This chain joins TRBV7-8 and TRBJ2-5; possible D gene TRBD1, 7 bases. The CDR3 sequence is 20 residues long. Germline V gene sequence: CDR1 SGHVS, CDR2 FQNEAQ. V lost 5 bases and J 1 base, leaving 29 bases between the germline ends. CDR3 loop: CASSTQRPPLYRGLQETQYF. As DNA, the CDR3 is TGTGCCAGCAGCACACAAAGGCCCCCACTTTACAGGGGACTCCAAGAGACCCAGTACTTC.

The genes are TRBV6-6 and TRBJ2-5, with TRBD2 matching 10 bases. The CDR3 loop spans 14 amino acids. Germline CDR1 MNHNY, CDR2 SVGAGI (reference sequence). The V segment lost 6 bases and the J segment 6 bases; nucleotides outside the gene matches: 7. In nucleotides, the CDR3 is TGTGCCAGCAGCTGGGGAGCGGGGGGGCAGACCCAGTACTTC. Translated, it gives CASSWGAGGQTQYF.

With respect to this clone: This same CDR3 is encoded by further DNA sequences in the sample. The chain joins TRBV3-1 (or the pseudogene TRBV3-2) to TRBJ1-3; no definite D call. Trimming stripped 1 base from V and 1 base from J, with 5 bases between. CDR1 is LGHDT, CDR2 YNNKEL, per germline (reference sequence). CDR3 length equals 14 residues. The CDR3 nucleotides read TGTGCCAGCAGCCAAGGGCCTTCTGGAAACACCATATATTTT. Encoded protein: CASSQGPSGNTIYF.

V is TRBV18 and J is TRBJ1-1, with a weak D call TRBD1 (5 bases). The CDR3 is made up of 15 amino acids. V lost 2 bases and J lost 2, with 12 bases in between. Germline V gene sequence: CDR1 KGHSH, CDR2 LQKENI. CDR3 nucleotides: TGTGCCAGCTCACCAGGGGACTCTGTTAACACTGAAGCTTTCTTT. Residues: CASSPGDSVNTEAFF.

This clone was counted between two and nine times. The chain employs TRBV3-1 (or the pseudogene TRBV3-2) and TRBJ1-5; D possibly corresponds to TRBD1 (5 bases). This CDR3 contains 13 residues. Germline CDR1 is LGHDT and CDR2 is YNNKEL (reference sequence). With 3 bases removed from V and 4 bases from J, the gap between germline ends came to 7 bases. CDR3 in DNA: TGTGCCAGCAGCCACGGGGGGAATCAGCCCCAGCATTTT. Translating gives CASSHGGNQPQHF.